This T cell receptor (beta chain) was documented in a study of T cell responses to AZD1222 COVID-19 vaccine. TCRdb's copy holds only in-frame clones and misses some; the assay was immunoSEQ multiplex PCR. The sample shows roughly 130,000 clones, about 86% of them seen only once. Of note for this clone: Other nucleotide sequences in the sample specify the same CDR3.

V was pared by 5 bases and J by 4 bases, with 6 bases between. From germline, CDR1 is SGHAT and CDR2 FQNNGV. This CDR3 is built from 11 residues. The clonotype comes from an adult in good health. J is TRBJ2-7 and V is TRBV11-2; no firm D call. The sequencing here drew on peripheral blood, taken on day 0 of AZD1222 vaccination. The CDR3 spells CASSLFYEQYF. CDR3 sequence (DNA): TGTGCCAGCAGCCTTTTTTACGAGCAGTACTTC. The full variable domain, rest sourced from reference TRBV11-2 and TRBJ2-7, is EAGVAQSPRYKIIEKRQSVAFWCNPISGHATLYWYQQILGQGPKLLIQFQNNGVVDDSQLPKDRFSAERLKGVDSTLKIQPAKLEDSAVYLCASSLFYEQYFGPGTRLTVT.